This T cell receptor (beta chain) originates from a study of T-cell reconstitution after alpha-beta-depleted transplantation in children. Notes on the study in general: Some patients owed their high day-60 TCRbeta diversity to surviving recipient T cells and thymic progenitors. T-cell counts and diversity at one year post-transplant came mainly from newly produced T cells. Reportedly, alpha-beta T cells present about two months post-transplant originated from several hundred expanded clones of graft origin.

The TCRbeta library incorporated unique molecular identifiers. TCRdb independently ran MiXCR on the PCR reads; one entry per CDR3 protein. Found here are around 600,000 distinct CDR3 sequences, 20% to 25% of them singletons; the top ten hold around an eighth. The CDR3 spans 14 residues. In germline, CDR1 is DFQATT, CDR2 SNEGSKA (reference sequence). The V and J ends lost 0 bases and 1 base respectively, with 8 bases between them. Turning to this clonotype: Its specificity is unknown.

The gene calls are TRBV20-1 and TRBJ2-3; no clear D gene. The specimen comprised PBMCs, mostly from graft donor cells, sampled 360 days after TCRalphabeta/CD19-depleted stem cell transplant. The TCR comes from a boy younger than two who had a stem cell transplant for acute myeloid leukemia, so the T cells may come from the graft donor. As DNA, the CDR3 is TGCAGTGCTAGAGAGGGTAGGGGCACAGATACGCAGTATTTT. Amino acid sequence: CSAREGRGTDTQYF.